The 10 T cell receptor beta chains reported below all come from one sample, sequenced in a study of blood T cell repertoires in COVID-19. Repertoires were generated with immunoSEQ multiplex PCR, while TCRdb's copy carries only in-frame clones and drops some. Among about 670,000 clones listed, 80% to 90% were seen once. Material for sequencing was peripheral blood. The source of these receptors is a woman between 18 and 29 years old with acute or convalescent COVID-19.

The CDR3 nucleotides are TGTGCCAGCACAGGGGGCATCCTCACTGAAGCTTTCTTT. Its translation is CASTGGILTEAFF. The V gene is TRBV2, the J gene TRBJ1-1, with 8 positions matching TRBD1. Germline V gene lookup returns CDR1 SNHLY and CDR2 FYNNEI. J was trimmed by 4 bases and V by 7 bases; bases with no gene match: 5. This CDR3 is built from 13 residues.

This clone is a singleton in its sample. CDR3 region: CASSRDRANNQPQHF. CDR3 nucleotide sequence: TGTGCCAGCAGCCGGGACAGGGCCAACAATCAGCCCCAGCATTTT. J is TRBJ1-5 and V is TRBV6-2 or TRBV6-3; 9 bases fit TRBD1. The V gene's germline CDR1 is MNHEY and CDR2 SVGEGT. Losses at the gene ends were 6 bases for V and 3 bases for J; bases not matched to a gene: 6. The CDR3 covers 15 residues.

The chain combines TRBV4-1 with TRBJ1-6; 7 positions agree with TRBD1. J was trimmed by 5 bases and V by 0 bases; bases with no gene match: 4. CDR1 is MGHRA and CDR2 is YSYEKL in the germline V gene. The CDR3 has 16 residues. The CDR3 nucleotides are TGCGCCAGCAGCCAAGAGAGGGACAGCCATAATTCACCCCTCCACTTT. Protein product: CASSQERDSHNSPLHF.

The rearrangement uses TRBV11-2 and TRBJ2-7; TRBD1 is a possible D gene (5 bases). Germline lookup yields CDR1 SGHAT and CDR2 FQNNGV. The V end lost 3 bases, the J end lost 3 bases, and 15 bases lay between the germline ends. The CDR3 length is 15 residues. The CDR3 loop is CASSFGTGILYEQYF. The CDR3 nucleotides read TGTGCCAGCAGCTTTGGTACAGGTATTCTCTACGAGCAGTACTTC. The variable domain in full, with the rest retrieved from reference TRBV11-2 and TRBJ2-7, is EAGVAQSPRYKIIEKRQSVAFWCNPISGHATLYWYQQILGQGPKLLIQFQNNGVVDDSQLPKDRFSAERLKGVDSTLKIQPAKLEDSAVYLCASSFGTGILYEQYFGPGTRLTVT.

In this sample, this clone turned up once. This chain connects TRBV5-3 to TRBJ1-3; D is perhaps TRBD1 (5 bases). TRBV5-3 is noted as an ORF with a role that remains uncertain. V was shortened by 0 bases and J by 2 bases, with 12 bases between the two germline ends. The CDR3 is made up of 16 amino acids. This CDR3 reads CARSLGGAIPGNTIYF. CDR3 in DNA: TGTGCCAGAAGCTTGGGGGGCGCGATCCCTGGAAACACCATATATTTT.

CDR3 amino acids: CASSQRGQMNTEAFF. In DNA, the CDR3 is TGTGCCAGCAGCCAAAGGGGACAGATGAACACTGAAGCTTTCTTT. The J gene is TRBJ1-1, the V gene TRBV3-1 (or the pseudogene TRBV3-2), with 7 bases matching TRBD1. J gave up 0 bases and V 2 bases, and 3 bases lay outside the gene matches. CDR3 size: 15 residues. Germline V lookup: CDR1 LGHDT, CDR2 YNNKEL (reference sequence).

The V call is TRBV4-1, the J call TRBJ1-1, with D maybe TRBD1 (5 bases). V lost 5 bases and J 8 bases, leaving 15 bases between the germline ends. The CDR3 sequence is 13 residues long. CDR1 is MGHRA, CDR2 YSYEKL, per germline. Written as DNA, the CDR3 is TGCGCCAGCAGCAGACAGTTTTATACCGAAGCTTTCTTT. It translates to CASSRQFYTEAFF.

The J gene is TRBJ2-1, the V gene TRBV4-1, with a possible D match to TRBD1 (5 bases). The germline V and J ends were trimmed by 3 bases and 0 bases, with 12 bases remaining between them. CDR3 length: 16 residues. Germline lookup yields CDR1 MGHRA and CDR2 YSYEKL. This CDR3 reads CASSHRQGFSYNEQFF. CDR3 in DNA: TGCGCCAGCAGCCACCGGCAGGGATTCTCCTACAATGAGCAGTTCTTC.

This chain joins TRBV19 and TRBJ2-6; D is undetermined. The CDR3 sequence is 16 residues long. Trimming pared 3 bases from V and 0 bases from J, leaving 9 bases between. Germline CDR1 LNHDA, CDR2 SQIVND (reference sequence). The CDR3 is CASSMVGFSGANVLTF. In DNA, the CDR3 is TGTGCCAGTAGTATGGTCGGTTTCTCTGGGGCCAACGTCCTGACTTTC.

Points on this clone: An end of the junction does not agree with germline; a read error may underlie this. This rearrangement joins TRBV5-5 to TRBJ1-1, with D uncertain. CDR3 length equals 10 residues. Per the germline V gene, CDR1 is SGHKS and CDR2 is YYEKEE (reference sequence). The CDR3, as DNA: TGCCCCCAAGACTGTCGGGAAGCTTTCTTT. Its protein is CPQDCREAFF.